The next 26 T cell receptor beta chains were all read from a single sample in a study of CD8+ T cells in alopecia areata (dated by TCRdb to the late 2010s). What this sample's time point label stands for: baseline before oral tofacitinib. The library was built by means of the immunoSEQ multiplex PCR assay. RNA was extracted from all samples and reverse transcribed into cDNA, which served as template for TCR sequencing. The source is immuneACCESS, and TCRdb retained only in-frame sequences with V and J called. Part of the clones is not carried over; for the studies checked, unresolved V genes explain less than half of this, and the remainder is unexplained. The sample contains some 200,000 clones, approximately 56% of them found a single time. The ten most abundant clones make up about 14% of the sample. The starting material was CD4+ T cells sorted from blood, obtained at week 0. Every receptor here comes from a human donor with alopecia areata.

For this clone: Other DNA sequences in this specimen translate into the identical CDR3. The CDR3 DNA reads as TGCAGCGTGGGGACAGGGGAGAACTATGGCTACACCTTC. This sequence encodes CSVGTGENYGYTF. The chain carries TRBV29-1 and TRBJ1-2; 10 nucleotides line up with TRBD1. The CDR3 covers 13 residues. V shed 6 bases, J shed 2 bases, and the junction held 3 bases outside the gene matches. The germline CDR1 and CDR2 sequences are SQVTM and ANQGSEA.

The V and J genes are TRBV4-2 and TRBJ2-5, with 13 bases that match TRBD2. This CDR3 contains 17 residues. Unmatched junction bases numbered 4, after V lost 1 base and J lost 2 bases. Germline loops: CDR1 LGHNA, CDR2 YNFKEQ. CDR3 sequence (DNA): TGTGCCAGCAGCCAAGCCGGGACTAGCGGGGAACAAGAGACCCAGTACTTC. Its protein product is CASSQAGTSGEQETQYF.

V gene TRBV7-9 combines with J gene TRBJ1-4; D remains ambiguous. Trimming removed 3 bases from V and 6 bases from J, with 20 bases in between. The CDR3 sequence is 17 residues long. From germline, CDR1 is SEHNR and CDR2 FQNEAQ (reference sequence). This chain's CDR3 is CASSFGLGRPRDEKLFF. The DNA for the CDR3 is TGTGCCAGCAGCTTTGGGTTGGGCAGGCCAAGGGATGAAAAACTGTTTTTT.

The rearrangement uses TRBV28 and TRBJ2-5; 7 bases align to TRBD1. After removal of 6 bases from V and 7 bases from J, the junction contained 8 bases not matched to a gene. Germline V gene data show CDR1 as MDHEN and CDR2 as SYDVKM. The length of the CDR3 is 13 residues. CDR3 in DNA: TGTGCCAGCAGCCGACAGGGTGGGCGGACCCAGTACTTC. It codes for CASSRQGGRTQYF.

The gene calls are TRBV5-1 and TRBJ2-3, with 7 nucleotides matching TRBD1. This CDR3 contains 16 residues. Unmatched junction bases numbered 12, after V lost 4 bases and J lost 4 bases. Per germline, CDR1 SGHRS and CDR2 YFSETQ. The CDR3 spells CASSPTGAWAADTQYF. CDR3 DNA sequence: TGCGCCAGCAGCCCTACAGGGGCCTGGGCAGCAGATACGCAGTATTTT.

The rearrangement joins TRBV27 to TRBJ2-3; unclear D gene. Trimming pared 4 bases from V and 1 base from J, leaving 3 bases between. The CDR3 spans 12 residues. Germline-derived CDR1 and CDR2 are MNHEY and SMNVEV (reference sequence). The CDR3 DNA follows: TGTGCCAGCAGTTGGGGCACAGATACGCAGTATTTT. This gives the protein CASSWGTDTQYF.

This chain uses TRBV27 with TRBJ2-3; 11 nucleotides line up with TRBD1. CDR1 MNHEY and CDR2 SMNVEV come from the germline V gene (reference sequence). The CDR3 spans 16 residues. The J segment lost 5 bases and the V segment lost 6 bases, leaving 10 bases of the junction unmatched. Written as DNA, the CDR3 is TGTGCCAGCAGAAGGACAGGGGGCGTCCGTGGAGATACGCAGTATTTT. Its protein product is CASRRTGGVRGDTQYF.

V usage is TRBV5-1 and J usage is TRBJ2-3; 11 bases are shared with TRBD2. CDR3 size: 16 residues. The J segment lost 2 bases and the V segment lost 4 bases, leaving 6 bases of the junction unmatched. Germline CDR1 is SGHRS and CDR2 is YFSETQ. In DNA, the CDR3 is TGCGCCAGCAGCCCCGGGACTAGCGGAAACACAGATACGCAGTATTTT. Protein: CASSPGTSGNTDTQYF.

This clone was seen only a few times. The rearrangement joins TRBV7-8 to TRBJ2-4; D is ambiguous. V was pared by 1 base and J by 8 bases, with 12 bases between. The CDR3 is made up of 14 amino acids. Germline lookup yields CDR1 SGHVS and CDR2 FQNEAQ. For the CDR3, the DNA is TGTGCCAGCAGCTTAGGGCCCTCTAGAGACATTCAGTACTTC. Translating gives CASSLGPSRDIQYF.

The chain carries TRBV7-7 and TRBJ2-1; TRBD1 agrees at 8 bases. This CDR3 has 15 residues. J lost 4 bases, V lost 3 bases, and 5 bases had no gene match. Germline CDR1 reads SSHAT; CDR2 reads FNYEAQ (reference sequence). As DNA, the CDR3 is TGTGCCAGCAGCTTTGGCAGGGGGCCATACAATGAGCAGTTCTTC. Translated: CASSFGRGPYNEQFF.

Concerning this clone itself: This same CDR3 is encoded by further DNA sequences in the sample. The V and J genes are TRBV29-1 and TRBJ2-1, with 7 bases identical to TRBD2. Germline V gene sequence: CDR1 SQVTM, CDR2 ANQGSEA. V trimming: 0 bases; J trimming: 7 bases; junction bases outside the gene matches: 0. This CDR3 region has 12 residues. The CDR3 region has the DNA TGCAGCGTTGAAGAGGGAGGGAATGAGCAGTTCTTC. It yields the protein CSVEEGGNEQFF.

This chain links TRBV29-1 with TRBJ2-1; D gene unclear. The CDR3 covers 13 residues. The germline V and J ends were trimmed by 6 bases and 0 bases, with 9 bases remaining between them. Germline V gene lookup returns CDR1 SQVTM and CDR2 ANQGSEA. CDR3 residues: CSVYPSSYNEQFF. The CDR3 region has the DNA TGCAGCGTATATCCCAGCTCCTACAATGAGCAGTTCTTC.

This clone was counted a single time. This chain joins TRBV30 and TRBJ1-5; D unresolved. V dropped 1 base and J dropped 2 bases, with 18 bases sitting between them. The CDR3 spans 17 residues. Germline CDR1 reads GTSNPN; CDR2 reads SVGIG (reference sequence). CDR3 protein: CAWSGMETRWGNQPQHF. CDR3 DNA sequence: TGTGCCTGGAGTGGGATGGAGACGCGATGGGGCAATCAGCCCCAGCATTTT.

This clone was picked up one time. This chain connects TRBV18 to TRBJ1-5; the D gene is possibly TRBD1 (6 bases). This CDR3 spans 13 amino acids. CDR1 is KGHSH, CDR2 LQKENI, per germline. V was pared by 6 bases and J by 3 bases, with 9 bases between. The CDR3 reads CASSRDNNQPQHF. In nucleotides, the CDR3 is TGTGCCAGCTCCCGGGACAACAATCAGCCCCAGCATTTT.

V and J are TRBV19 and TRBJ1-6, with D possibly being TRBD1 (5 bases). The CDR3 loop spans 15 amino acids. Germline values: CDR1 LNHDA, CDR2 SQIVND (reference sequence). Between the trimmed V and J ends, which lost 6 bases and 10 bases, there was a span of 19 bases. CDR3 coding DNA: TGTGCCAGTAGCGTTAACCGGGACCCATACTCACCCCTCCACTTT. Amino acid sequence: CASSVNRDPYSPLHF.

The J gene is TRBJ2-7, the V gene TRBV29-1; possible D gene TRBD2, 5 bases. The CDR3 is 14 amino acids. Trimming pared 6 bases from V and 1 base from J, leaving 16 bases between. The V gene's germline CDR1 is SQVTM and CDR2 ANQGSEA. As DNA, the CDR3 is TGCAGCGTCCTACCCCAAACGGGGTCCTACGAGCAGTACTTC. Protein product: CSVLPQTGSYEQYF.

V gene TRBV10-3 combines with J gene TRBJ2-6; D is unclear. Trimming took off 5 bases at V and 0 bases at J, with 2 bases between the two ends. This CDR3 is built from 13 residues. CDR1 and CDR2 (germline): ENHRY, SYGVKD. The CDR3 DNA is TGTGCCATCAGTATCTCTGGGGCCAACGTCCTGACTTTC. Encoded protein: CAISISGANVLTF.

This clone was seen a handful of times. In DNA, the CDR3 is TGCAGCGTTGGGGGCAGGACCTCCTACGAGCAGTACTTC. Translation gives CSVGGRTSYEQYF. This chain links TRBV29-1 with TRBJ2-7; D possibly corresponds to TRBD1 (5 bases). V lost 4 bases and J 0 bases, leaving 10 bases between the germline ends. The CDR3 consists of 13 residues. CDR1 and CDR2 (germline): SQVTM, ANQGSEA.

This CDR3 is CSVETSAYYGYTF. CDR3 in DNA: TGCAGCGTTGAAACCTCGGCGTACTATGGCTACACCTTC. The chain links TRBV29-1 to TRBJ1-2; D call uncertain. The CDR3 runs 13 residues. Germline values: CDR1 SQVTM, CDR2 ANQGSEA. Trimming stripped 2 bases from V and 3 bases from J, with 10 bases between. The entire variable domain, with the rest obtained from reference TRBV29-1 and TRBJ1-2, is as follows: SAVISQKPSRDICQRGTSLTIQCQVDSQVTMMFWYRQQPGQSLTLIATANQGSEATYESGFVIDKFPISRPNLTFSTLTVSNMSPEDSSIYLCSVETSAYYGYTFGSGTRLTVV.

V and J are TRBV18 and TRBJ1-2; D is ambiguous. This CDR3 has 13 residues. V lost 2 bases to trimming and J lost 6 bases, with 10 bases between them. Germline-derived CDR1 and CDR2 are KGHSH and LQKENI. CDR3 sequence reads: CASSPSADHGYTF. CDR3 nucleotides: TGTGCCAGCTCACCATCGGCGGATCATGGCTACACCTTC.

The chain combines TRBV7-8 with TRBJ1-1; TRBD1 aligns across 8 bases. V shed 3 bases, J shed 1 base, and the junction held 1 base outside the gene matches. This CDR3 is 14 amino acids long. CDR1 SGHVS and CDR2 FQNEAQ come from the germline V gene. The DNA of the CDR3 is TGTGCCAGCAGCTTGACAGGGGCGAACACTGAAGCTTTCTTT. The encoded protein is CASSLTGANTEAFF. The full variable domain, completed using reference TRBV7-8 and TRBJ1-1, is GAGVSQSPRYKVAKRGQDVALRCDPISGHVSLFWYQQALGQGPEFLTYFQNEAQLDKSGLPSDRFFAERPEGSVSTLKIQRTQQEDSAVYLCASSLTGANTEAFFGQGTRLTVV.

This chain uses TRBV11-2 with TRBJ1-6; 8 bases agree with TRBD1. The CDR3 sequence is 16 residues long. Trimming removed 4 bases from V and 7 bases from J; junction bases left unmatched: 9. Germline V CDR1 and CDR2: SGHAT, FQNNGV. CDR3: CASSSIAGQANSPLHF. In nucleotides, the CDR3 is TGTGCCAGCAGCTCAATCGCGGGACAGGCAAATTCACCCCTCCACTTT.

CDR3 loop: CSSSEGGGGYGYTF. The CDR3 region has the DNA TGCAGCTCCTCGGAAGGGGGCGGGGGCTATGGCTACACCTTC. The chain couples TRBV29-1 to TRBJ1-2; 7 positions match TRBD1. Germline values: CDR1 SQVTM, CDR2 ANQGSEA. This CDR3 is built from 14 residues. Germline trimming cut 8 bases from V and 4 bases from J; bases unmatched to any gene: 13.

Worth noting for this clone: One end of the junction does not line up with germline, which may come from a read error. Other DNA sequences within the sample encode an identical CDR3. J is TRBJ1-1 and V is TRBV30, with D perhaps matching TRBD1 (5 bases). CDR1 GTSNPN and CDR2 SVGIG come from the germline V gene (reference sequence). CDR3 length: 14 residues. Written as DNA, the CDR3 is TGCGCCTGGAGTACAACCGGGACGAGGGCTGAAGCTTTCTTT. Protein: CAWSTTGTRAEAFF.

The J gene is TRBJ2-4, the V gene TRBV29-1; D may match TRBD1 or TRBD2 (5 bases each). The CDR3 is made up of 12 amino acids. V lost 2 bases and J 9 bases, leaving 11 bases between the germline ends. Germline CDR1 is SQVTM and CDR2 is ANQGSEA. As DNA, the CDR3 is TGCAGCGTTGAACACCGTGGGGGCATTCAGTACTTC. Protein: CSVEHRGGIQYF.

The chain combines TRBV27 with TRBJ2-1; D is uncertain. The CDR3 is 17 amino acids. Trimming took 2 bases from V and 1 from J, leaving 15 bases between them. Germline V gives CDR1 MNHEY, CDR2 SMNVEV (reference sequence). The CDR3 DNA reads TGTGCCAGCAGTTTACGGTCTGGGTGGGGTTCCTACAATGAGCAGTTCTTC. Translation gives CASSLRSGWGSYNEQFF.